This T cell receptor beta chain is drawn from a study of blood T cell repertoires in COVID-19 (TCRdb year 2020). For the wider study: The collaborator samples originated in the United States, Italy and Spain and spanned the acute and convalescent phases of COVID-19. Samples came from the ongoing ImmuneRACE study (first 160 participants) plus 1,254 subjects from 6 global collaborators. Where available, HLA class I and class II types were obtained from metadata supplied by the sample provider rather than from assay-based typing. Deeply sampled blood TCRbeta repertoires from subjects exposed to, actively infected with, or recovered from COVID-19 were included in the dataset. The prospective study material was composed of cDNA or gDNA derived from T cells, B-cell-depleted T cells, or PBMCs. The repertoires were released in a freely available public database meant as a resource for research on the immune response to SARS-CoV-2. The sample metadata nearly always contained a de-identified subject ID, COVID-19 status, age in years and sex.

Whole blood was collected in K2EDTA tubes by collaborating institutions according to the institutions' own protocols. Collaborator samples were shipped for TCRbeta analysis as frozen whole blood, isolated PBMCs, or DNA extracted from either sample type. The paper's findings and limits, for the study overall: The quantity of clinical and demographic metadata differed by source and by participant and was supplied without curation.

As regards this clone: Its target antigen remains unknown. Per-base qualities were not stored, and no clone one base away is much larger.

TCRbeta CDR3 regions were amplified from genomic DNA using the immunoSEQ Assay, a bias-controlled multiplex PCR. The paper's data handling went like this. The number of nucleated cells in each sample was estimated by amplification of reference gene primers within the assay. Sequence reads were collapsed and filtered to measure the absolute abundance of every unique TCRbeta CDR3 rearrangement. Productive Simpson clonality was computed per sample as the square root of Simpson's diversity index over productive rearrangements. TCRdb limited this immuneACCESS table to in-frame rearrangements with V and J called. A share of clones is missing; checked studies link under half to unresolved V genes, and the rest is unexplained. The V and J calls and clone size come from that table; D and trimming were worked out from the DNA. The sample data list under 150,000 clones, and about four fifths of these were observed just once. The top ten clones comprise about 15% of the sample.

This TCR came from an elderly woman with acute or convalescent COVID-19. Source material: peripheral blood.

The sequence in DNA is TGTGCCAGTAGTATAGGTCCGGACAGCAATGGCTACACCTTC. Translated, it reads CASSIGPDSNGYTF. The chain uses TRBV19 and TRBJ1-2; tentative D gene TRBD1, with 6 bases matching. Measured from the cysteine to the phenylalanine, the CDR3 is 14 residues long. Only the CDR3 DNA is retained, 42 bases long and in frame from the first base. Via the germline V gene (reference sequence), CDR1 is LNHDA and CDR2 SQIVND. V is cut by 1 base and J by 6 bases, and the space between the germline ends is 12 bases.